These T cell receptor beta chains were read from a single sample in a study of blood T cell repertoires in COVID-19. Measured with immunoSEQ multiplex PCR; TCRdb has only the in-frame clones, and not every one. The repertoire consists of 200,000 to 300,000 clones, with around 83% occurring once and the leading ten covering around 12%. Material for sequencing was peripheral blood. These receptors were collected from a woman in her fifties or sixties with active or convalescent COVID-19. Each CDR3 is given with its conserved first and last residue. The order of the fields is J gene, clone size, D gene, V gene, CDR3 protein, CDR3 DNA. D genes are given only for firm matches. Rows give clone size only sometimes, using once, few, many, or a class for an expanded clone.

TRBJ1-6 NA NA TRBV30 CAWTVYENSPLHF TGTGCCTGGACTGTTTACGAGAATTCACCCCTCCACTTT
TRBJ2-3 NA TRBD1 TRBV6-2/TRBV6-3 CASSYGQGGTDTQYF TGTGCCAGCAGTTACGGACAGGGCGGCACAGATACGCAGTATTTT
TRBJ2-7 NA TRBD2 TRBV6-5 CASSYSTSGGSYEQYF TGTGCCAGCAGTTACTCGACTAGCGGGGGATCCTACGAGCAGTACTTC
TRBJ1-5 NA NA TRBV6-6 CASSYSVQGSQPQHF TGTGCCAGCAGTTACTCGGTCCAGGGCAGTCAGCCCCAGCATTTT
TRBJ2-3 NA NA TRBV24-1 CATSDRLADTQYF TGTGCCACCAGTGATCGCCTAGCAGATACGCAGTATTTT
TRBJ2-2 NA TRBD2 TRBV3-1/TRBV3-2 CASSPSGGGELFF TGTGCCAGCAGCCCGAGCGGGGGCGGAGAGCTGTTTTTT
TRBJ1-5 NA TRBD1 TRBV19 CASRGGEGNQPQHF TGTGCCAGTAGAGGGGGCGAAGGGAATCAGCCCCAGCATTTT
TRBJ1-6 NA TRBD1 TRBV7-2 CASSASGTGLNSPLHF TGTGCCAGCAGCGCAAGTGGGACAGGGCTAAATTCACCCCTCCACTTT
TRBJ1-1 NA TRBD1 TRBV30 CAWSGGGSAEAFF TGTGCCTGGTCAGGGGGCGGGTCCGCTGAAGCTTTCTTT
TRBJ2-5 NA TRBD1 TRBV5-1 CASSLGQGYQETQYF TGCGCCAGCAGCTTGGGACAGGGGTACCAAGAGACCCAGTACTTC
TRBJ2-1 NA TRBD2 TRBV6-2/TRBV6-3 CASSYLAGAYNEQFF TGTGCCAGCAGTTACCTAGCGGGGGCCTACAATGAGCAGTTCTTC
TRBJ2-7 NA NA TRBV5-6 CASSSTGLKEGYEQYF TGTGCCAGCAGCAGTACCGGGTTAAAGGAGGGCTACGAGCAGTACTTC
TRBJ2-2 NA NA TRBV4-1 CASSSTGAGELFF TGCGCCAGCAGCTCAACCGGGGCCGGGGAGCTGTTTTTT
TRBJ2-5 once TRBD1 TRBV19 CASSIRDRGRLETQYF TGTGCCAGTAGTATCCGGGACAGGGGGCGTCTGGAGACCCAGTACTTC
TRBJ1-1 NA NA TRBV7-9 CASSIPGVRTEAFF TGTGCCAGCAGCATACCGGGGGTAAGGACTGAAGCTTTCTTT
TRBJ2-1 many NA TRBV5-1 CASSRDTNNEQFF TGCGCCAGCAGCCGAGATACTAACAATGAGCAGTTCTTC
TRBJ2-2 NA TRBD2 TRBV5-4 CASRDGTSGGLNTGELFF TGTGCCAGCAGGGACGGGACTAGCGGGGGCCTCAACACCGGGGAGCTGTTTTTT
TRBJ1-3 NA NA TRBV5-1 CASSLGSSGNTIYF TGCGCCAGCAGCTTAGGGAGCTCTGGAAACACCATATATTTT
TRBJ2-1 NA TRBD2 TRBV7-3 CASSLVAGPNEQFF TGTGCCAGCAGCTTAGTAGCGGGACCCAATGAGCAGTTCTTC
TRBJ2-3 NA TRBD2 TRBV6-1 CASSGKRGRSTDTQYF TGTGCCAGCAGTGGTAAGCGGGGTCGAAGCACAGATACGCAGTATTTT
TRBJ1-3 NA TRBD1 TRBV7-8 CASSLAWTGHRGNTIYF TGTGCCAGCAGCTTAGCTTGGACAGGGCATCGCGGAAACACCATATATTTT
TRBJ1-3 once NA TRBV7-8 CASSSIHSGNTIYF TGTGCCAGCAGCTCCATCCACTCTGGAAACACCATATATTTT
TRBJ1-1 few TRBD1 TRBV7-9 CASRRIGTGEGLTEAFF TGTGCCAGCAGGCGCATCGGGACAGGGGAAGGTTTAACTGAAGCTTTCTTT
TRBJ2-7 NA NA TRBV5-4 CASTPLPTGTEQYF TGTGCCAGCACCCCCCTACCCACAGGGACCGAGCAGTACTTC
TRBJ2-3 NA NA TRBV6-2/TRBV6-3 CASSLGTSATQYF TGTGCCAGCAGTTTAGGGACTTCAGCTACGCAGTATTTT
TRBJ1-1 once NA TRBV6-5 CASSSQSPPVTEAFF TGTGCCAGCAGTTCCCAATCCCCGCCGGTCACTGAAGCTTTCTTT
TRBJ2-1 NA NA TRBV7-3 CASSLSAVDNEQFF TGTGCCAGCAGCTTAAGCGCGGTCGACAATGAGCAGTTCTTC
TRBJ1-2 NA NA TRBV4-3 CASSQDLGQGGPNYGYTF TGCGCCAGCAGCCAAGATTTAGGGCAAGGGGGTCCTAACTATGGCTACACCTTC
TRBJ1-1 NA NA TRBV15 CATSLQGREGTEAFF TGTGCCACCAGCCTCCAAGGGCGGGAGGGCACTGAAGCTTTCTTT
TRBJ2-7 NA TRBD1 TRBV7-8 CASSLASGGGYEQYF TGTGCCAGCAGCTTAGCGTCAGGGGGCGGCTACGAGCAGTACTTC
TRBJ2-3 NA TRBD2 TRBV7-9 CASSLAGTSGGEATDTQYF TGTGCCAGCAGCCTAGCCGGGACTAGCGGGGGGGAGGCAACAGATACGCAGTATTTT
TRBJ2-3 NA NA TRBV5-1 CASSVQGRTDTQYF TGCGCCAGTTCGGTACAGGGTAGGACAGATACGCAGTATTTT
TRBJ2-2 NA NA TRBV12-3/TRBV12-4 CASSFTRSGELFF TGTGCCAGCAGCTTTACTAGATCCGGGGAGCTGTTTTTT
TRBJ2-3 once NA TRBV3-1/TRBV3-2 CASSHYGRGATDTQYF TGTGCCAGCAGTCACTACGGCAGGGGGGCCACAGATACGCAGTATTTT
TRBJ2-7 few NA TRBV5-1 CASSHRQGGYEQYF TGCGCCAGCAGCCACCGACAGGGAGGATACGAGCAGTACTTC
TRBJ1-4 NA NA TRBV4-1 CASSQAQPGELFF TGCGCCAGCAGCCAAGCCCAACCGGGGGAACTGTTTTTT
TRBJ2-1 NA NA TRBV5-8 CATLWDGGYNEQFF TGTGCCACATTATGGGACGGGGGCTACAATGAGCAGTTCTTC
TRBJ1-1 NA NA TRBV6-5 CASTMDRNTEAFF TGTGCCAGCACCATGGACAGGAACACTGAAGCTTTCTTT
TRBJ1-2 NA TRBD1 TRBV11-2 CASSSGQGYGYTF TGTGCCAGCAGCTCGGGACAGGGCTATGGCTACACCTTC
TRBJ1-5 once NA TRBV28 CASSLGLRGGDNQPQHF TGTGCCAGCAGTTTGGGTCTAAGGGGGGGGGACAATCAGCCCCAGCATTTT